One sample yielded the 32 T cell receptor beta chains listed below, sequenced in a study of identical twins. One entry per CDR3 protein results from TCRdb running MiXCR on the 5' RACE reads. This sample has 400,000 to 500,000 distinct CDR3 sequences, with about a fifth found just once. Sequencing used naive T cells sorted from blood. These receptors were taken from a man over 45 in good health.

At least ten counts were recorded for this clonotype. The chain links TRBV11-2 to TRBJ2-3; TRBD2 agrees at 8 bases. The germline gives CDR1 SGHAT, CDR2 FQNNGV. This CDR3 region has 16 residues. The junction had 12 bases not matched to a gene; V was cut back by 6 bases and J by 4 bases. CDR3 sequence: CASSWRTGLEADTQYF. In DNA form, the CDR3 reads TGTGCCAGCAGTTGGAGAACGGGACTAGAAGCAGATACGCAGTATTTT.

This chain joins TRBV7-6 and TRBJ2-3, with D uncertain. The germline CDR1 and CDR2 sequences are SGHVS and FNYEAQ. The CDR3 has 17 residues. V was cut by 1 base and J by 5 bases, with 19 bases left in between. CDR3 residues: CASSLEGVGIFQDTQYF. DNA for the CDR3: TGTGCCAGCAGCTTAGAGGGCGTCGGTATTTTTCAAGATACGCAGTATTTT.

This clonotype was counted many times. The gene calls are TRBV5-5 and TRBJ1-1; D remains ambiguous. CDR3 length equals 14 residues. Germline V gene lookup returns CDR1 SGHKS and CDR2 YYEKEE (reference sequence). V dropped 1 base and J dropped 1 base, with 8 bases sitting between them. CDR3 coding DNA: TGTGCCAGCAGCTTGATGGGCCAGAACACTGAAGCTTTCTTT. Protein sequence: CASSLMGQNTEAFF.

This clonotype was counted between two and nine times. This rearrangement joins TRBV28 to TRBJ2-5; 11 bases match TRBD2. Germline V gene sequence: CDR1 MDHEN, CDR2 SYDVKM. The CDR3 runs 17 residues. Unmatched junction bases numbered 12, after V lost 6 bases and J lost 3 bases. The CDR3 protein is CASSPLRGLAVEETQYF. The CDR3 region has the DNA TGTGCCAGCAGCCCACTAAGGGGACTAGCGGTAGAAGAGACCCAGTACTTC. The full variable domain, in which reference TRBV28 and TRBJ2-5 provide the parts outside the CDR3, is DVKVTQSSRYLVKRTGEKVFLECVQDMDHENMFWYRQDPGLGLRLIYFSYDVKMKEKGDIPEGYSVSREKKERFSLILESASTNQTSMYLCASSPLRGLAVEETQYFGPGTRLLVL.

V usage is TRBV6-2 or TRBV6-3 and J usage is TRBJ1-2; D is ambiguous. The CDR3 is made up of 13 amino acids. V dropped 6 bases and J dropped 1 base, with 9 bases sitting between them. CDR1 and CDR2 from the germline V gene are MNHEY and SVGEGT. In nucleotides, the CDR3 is TGTGCCAGCAGCTGGACCATTAACTATGGCTACACCTTC. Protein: CASSWTINYGYTF.

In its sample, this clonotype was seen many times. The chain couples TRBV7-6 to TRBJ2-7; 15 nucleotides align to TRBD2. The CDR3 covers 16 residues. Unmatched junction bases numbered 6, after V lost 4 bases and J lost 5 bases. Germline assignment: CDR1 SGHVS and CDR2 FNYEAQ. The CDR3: CASSSGLAGGGNEQYF. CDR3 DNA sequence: TGTGCCAGCAGCTCGGGACTAGCGGGGGGCGGCAACGAGCAGTACTTC.

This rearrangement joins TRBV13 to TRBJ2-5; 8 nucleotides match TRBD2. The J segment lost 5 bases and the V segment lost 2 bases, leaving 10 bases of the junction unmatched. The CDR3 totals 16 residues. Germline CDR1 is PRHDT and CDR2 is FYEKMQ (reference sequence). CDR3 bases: TGTGCCAGCAGCTTATCATTAGCGGGAATGGGGGAGACCCAGTACTTC. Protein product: CASSLSLAGMGETQYF.

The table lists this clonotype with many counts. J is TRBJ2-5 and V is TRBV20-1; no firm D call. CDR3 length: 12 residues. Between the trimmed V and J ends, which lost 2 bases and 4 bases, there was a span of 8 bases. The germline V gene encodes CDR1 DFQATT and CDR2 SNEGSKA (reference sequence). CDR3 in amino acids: CSARLLRETQYF. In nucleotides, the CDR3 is TGCAGTGCTAGACTCCTCCGAGAGACCCAGTACTTC.

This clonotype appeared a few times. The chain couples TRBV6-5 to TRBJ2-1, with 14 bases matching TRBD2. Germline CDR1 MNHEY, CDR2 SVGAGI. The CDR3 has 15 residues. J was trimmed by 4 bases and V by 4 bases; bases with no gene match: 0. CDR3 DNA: TGTGCCAGCAGTTGGACTAGCGGGAGGTACAATGAGCAGTTCTTC. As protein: CASSWTSGRYNEQFF.

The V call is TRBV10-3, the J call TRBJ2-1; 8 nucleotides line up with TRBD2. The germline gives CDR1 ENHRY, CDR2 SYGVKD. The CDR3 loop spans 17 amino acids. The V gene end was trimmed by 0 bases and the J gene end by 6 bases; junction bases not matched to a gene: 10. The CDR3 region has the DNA TGTGCCATCAGTGAGTCGACCCAGAGGCGGGAGGCCAATGAGCAGTTCTTC. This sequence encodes CAISESTQRREANEQFF.

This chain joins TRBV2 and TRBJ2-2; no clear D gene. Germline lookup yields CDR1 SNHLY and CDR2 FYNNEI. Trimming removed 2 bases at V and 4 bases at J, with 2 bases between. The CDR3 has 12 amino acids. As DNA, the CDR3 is TGTGCCAGCAGTGAACCCACCGGGGAGCTGTTTTTT. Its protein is CASSEPTGELFF.

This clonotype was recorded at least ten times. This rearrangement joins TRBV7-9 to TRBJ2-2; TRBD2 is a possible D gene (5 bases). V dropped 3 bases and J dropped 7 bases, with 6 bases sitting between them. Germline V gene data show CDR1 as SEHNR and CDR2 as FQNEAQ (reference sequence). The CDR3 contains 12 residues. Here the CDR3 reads CASSFGVGELFF. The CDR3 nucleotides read TGTGCCAGCAGCTTCGGGGTCGGGGAGCTGTTTTTT.

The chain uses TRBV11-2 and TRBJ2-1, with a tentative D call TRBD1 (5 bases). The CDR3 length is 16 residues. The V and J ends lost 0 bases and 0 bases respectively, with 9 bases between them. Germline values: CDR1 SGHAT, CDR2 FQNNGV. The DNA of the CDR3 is TGTGCCAGCAGCTTAGACCAGGGTGGCTCCTACAATGAGCAGTTCTTC. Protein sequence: CASSLDQGGSYNEQFF.

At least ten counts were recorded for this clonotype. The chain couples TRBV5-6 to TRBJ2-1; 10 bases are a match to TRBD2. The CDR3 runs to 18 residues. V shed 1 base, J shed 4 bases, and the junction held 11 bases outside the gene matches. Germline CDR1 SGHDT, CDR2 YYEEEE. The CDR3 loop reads CASSLTSGIGSGYNEQFF. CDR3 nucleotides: TGTGCCAGCAGCTTGACTAGCGGGATAGGGTCCGGGTACAATGAGCAGTTCTTC.

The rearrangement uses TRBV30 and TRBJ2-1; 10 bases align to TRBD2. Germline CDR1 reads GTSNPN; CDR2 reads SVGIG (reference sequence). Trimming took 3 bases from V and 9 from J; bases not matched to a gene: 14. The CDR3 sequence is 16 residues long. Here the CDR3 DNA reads TGTGCCTGGAGAGGTCGGACGCTAGCGGGAGTCATTGAGCAGTTCTTC. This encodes CAWRGRTLAGVIEQFF. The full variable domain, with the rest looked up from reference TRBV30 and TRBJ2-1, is SQTIHQWPATLVQPVGSPLSLECTVEGTSNPNLYWYRQAAGRGLQLLFYSVGIGQISSEVPQNLSASRPQDRQFILSSKKLLLSDSGFYLCAWRGRTLAGVIEQFFGPGTRLTVL.

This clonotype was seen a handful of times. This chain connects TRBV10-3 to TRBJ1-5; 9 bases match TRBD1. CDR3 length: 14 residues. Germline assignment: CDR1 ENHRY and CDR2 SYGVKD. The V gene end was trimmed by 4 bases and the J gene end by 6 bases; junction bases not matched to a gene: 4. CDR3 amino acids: CAISGGQGSQPQHF. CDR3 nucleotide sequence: TGTGCCATCAGTGGGGGACAGGGAAGTCAGCCCCAGCATTTT.

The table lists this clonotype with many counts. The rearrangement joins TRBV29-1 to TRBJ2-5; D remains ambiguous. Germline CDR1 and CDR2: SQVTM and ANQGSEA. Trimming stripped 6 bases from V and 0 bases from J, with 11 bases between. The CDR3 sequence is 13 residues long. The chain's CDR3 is CSVRGRYQETQYF. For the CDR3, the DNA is TGCAGCGTCCGCGGACGGTACCAAGAGACCCAGTACTTC.

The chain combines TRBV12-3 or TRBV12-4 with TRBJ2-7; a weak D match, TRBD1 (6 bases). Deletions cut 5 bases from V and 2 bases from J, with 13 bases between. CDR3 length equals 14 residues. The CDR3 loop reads CASSHLTGAYEQYF. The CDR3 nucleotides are TGTGCCAGCAGTCACCTGACAGGCGCCTACGAGCAGTACTTC.

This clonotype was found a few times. The CDR3 protein is CASSQVKNTGELFF. As DNA, the CDR3 is TGTGCCAGCAGCCAAGTGAAGAACACCGGGGAGCTGTTTTTT. The chain is built from TRBV4-2 and TRBJ2-2; D gene unclear. The CDR3 extends over 14 amino acids. Trimming pared 1 base from V and 1 base from J, leaving 4 bases between. Germline V gives CDR1 LGHNA, CDR2 YNFKEQ.

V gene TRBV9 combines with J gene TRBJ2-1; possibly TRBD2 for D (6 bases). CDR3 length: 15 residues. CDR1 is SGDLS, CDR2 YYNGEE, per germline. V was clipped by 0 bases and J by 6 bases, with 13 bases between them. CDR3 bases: TGTGCCAGCAGCGTAGGATTAGCGGAGTCCAATGAGCAGTTCTTC. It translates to CASSVGLAESNEQFF.

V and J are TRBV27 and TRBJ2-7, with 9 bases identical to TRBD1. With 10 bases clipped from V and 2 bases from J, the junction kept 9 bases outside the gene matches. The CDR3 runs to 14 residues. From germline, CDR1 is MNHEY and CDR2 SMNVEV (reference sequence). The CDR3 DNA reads TGTGCCACCAAGACAGGGGGATGGGCCTACGAGCAGTACTTC. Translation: CATKTGGWAYEQYF.

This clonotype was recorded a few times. CDR3 coding DNA: TGCAGTGCTGCTTACCCCGGGACAGGGTACAATGAGCAGTTCTTC. Translating it yields CSAAYPGTGYNEQFF. The rearrangement uses TRBV20-1 and TRBJ2-1, with 9 bases aligning to TRBD1. This CDR3 comprises 15 residues. V lost 5 bases to trimming and J lost 4 bases; unmatched junction nucleotides: 9. The germline gives CDR1 DFQATT, CDR2 SNEGSKA (reference sequence).

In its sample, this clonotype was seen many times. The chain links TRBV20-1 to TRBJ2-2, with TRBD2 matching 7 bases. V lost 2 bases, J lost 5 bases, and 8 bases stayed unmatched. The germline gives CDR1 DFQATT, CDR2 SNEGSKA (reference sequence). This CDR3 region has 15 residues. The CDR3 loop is CSARRPSGPTGELFF. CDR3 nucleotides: TGCAGTGCTAGACGTCCTAGCGGACCGACCGGGGAGCTGTTTTTT.

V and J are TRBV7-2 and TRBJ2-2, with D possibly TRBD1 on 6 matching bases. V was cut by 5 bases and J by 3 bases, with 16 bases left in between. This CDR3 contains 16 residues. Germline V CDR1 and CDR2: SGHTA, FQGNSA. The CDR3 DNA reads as TGTGCCAGCAGCAAAAGACAGGCCAGTTACACCGGGGAGCTGTTTTTT. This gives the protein CASSKRQASYTGELFF.

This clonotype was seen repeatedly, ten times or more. CDR3 coding DNA: TGTGCCAGCAGTTATGCCGGGACTAAAGGCACCGGGGAGCTGTTTTTT. Protein sequence: CASSYAGTKGTGELFF. J is TRBJ2-2 and V is TRBV6-5, with 7 bases aligning to TRBD2. Germline values: CDR1 MNHEY, CDR2 SVGAGI. Unmatched junction bases numbered 8, after V lost 3 bases and J lost 4 bases. The CDR3 totals 16 residues.

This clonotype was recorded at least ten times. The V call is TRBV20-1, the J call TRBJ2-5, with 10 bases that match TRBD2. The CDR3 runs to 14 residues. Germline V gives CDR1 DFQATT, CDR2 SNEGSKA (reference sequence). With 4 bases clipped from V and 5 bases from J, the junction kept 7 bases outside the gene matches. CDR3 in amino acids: CSATPSGRGETQYF. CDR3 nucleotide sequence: TGCAGTGCTACCCCTAGCGGGAGAGGGGAGACCCAGTACTTC.

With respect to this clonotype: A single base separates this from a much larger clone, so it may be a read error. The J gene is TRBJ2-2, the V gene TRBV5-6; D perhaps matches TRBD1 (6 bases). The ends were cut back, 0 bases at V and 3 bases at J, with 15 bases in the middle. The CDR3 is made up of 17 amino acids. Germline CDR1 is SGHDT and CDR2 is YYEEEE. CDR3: CASSLAGHGSHTGELFF. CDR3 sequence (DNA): TGTGCCAGCAGCTTGGCGGGACACGGGTCCCACACCGGGGAGCTGTTTTTT.

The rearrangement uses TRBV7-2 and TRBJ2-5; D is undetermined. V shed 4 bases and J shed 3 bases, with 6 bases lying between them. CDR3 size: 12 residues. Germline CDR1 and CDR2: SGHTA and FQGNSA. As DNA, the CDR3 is TGTGCCAGCAGCTCCTGGAAAGAGACCCAGTACTTC. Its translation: CASSSWKETQYF. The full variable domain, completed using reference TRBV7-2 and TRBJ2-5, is GAGVSQSPSNKVTEKGKDVELRCDPISGHTALYWYRQSLGQGLEFLIYFQGNSAPDKSGLPSDRFSAERTGGSVSTLTIQRTQQEDSAVYLCASSSWKETQYFGPGTRLLVL.

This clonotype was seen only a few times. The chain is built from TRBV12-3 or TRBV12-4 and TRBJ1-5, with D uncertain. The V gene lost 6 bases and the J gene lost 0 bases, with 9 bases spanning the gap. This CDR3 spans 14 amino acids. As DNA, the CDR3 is TGTGCCAGCAGCCCATCCTATAGCAATCAGCCCCAGCATTTT. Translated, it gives CASSPSYSNQPQHF.

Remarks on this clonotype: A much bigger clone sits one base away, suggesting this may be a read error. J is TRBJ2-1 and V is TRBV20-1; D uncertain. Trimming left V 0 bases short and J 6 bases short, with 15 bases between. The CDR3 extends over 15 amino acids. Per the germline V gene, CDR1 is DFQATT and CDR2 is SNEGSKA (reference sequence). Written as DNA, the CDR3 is TGCAGTGCTAGAGATCTAGGCGGCCTCTGCAATGAGCAGTTCTTC. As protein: CSARDLGGLCNEQFF.

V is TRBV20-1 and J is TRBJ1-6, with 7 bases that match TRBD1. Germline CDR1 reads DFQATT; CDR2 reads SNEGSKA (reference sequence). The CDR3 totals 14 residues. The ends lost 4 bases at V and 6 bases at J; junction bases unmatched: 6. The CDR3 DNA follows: TGCAGTGCTAAACCGGGACAGCCTAATTCACCCCTCCACTTT. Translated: CSAKPGQPNSPLHF.

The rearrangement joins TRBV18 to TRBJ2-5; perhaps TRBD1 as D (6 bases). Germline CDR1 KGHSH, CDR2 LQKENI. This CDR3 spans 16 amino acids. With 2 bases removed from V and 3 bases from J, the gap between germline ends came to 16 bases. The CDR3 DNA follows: TGTGCCAGCTCACCAAGGGGGACCGGAGCCGAAGAGACCCAGTACTTC. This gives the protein CASSPRGTGAEETQYF. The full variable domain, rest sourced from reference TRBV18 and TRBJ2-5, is NAGVMQNPRHLVRRRGQEARLRCSPMKGHSHVYWYRQLPEEGLKFMVYLQKENIIDESGMPKERFSAEFPKEGPSILRIQQVVRGDSAAYFCASSPRGTGAEETQYFGPGTRLLVL.